One TCR beta chain is described in this entry. What it recognizes is unknown. Ahead of sequencing, the ViraFEST assay grew antigen-specific CD4+ T cells using viral peptide pools. After about 10 days in culture, the CD4+ T cells were isolated. For each well, roughly 2 million PBMC were cultured with 10 IU/ml IL-2 and about 9.1 ug/ml peptides. Sequencing used immunoSEQ multiplex PCR; TCRdb keeps in-frame clones, though not all of them. This sample has some 59,000 clones, with over 80% found just once. This entry comes from a study of vaccination effects on CD4 cells after COVID-19. Background on the study: Two doses of either BNT162b2 or mRNA-1273 were given to each participant.

Deletions cut 4 bases from V and 5 bases from J, with 16 bases between. CDR1 is LGHDT and CDR2 is YNNKEL in the germline V gene (reference sequence). CDR3 length: 15 residues. This chain uses TRBV3-1 (or the pseudogene TRBV3-2) with TRBJ2-3, with D tentatively TRBD1 or TRBD2 (5 bases each). The clonotype originates from a human donor who received a COVID-19 vaccine. Material: CD4+ T cells from PBMCs cultured with HCoV-229E spike peptides, obtained before COVID-19 vaccination. The CDR3, as DNA: TGTGCCAGCAGCCGGACGGGGCCCAGAGTAGATACGCAGTATTTT. Translating gives CASSRTGPRVDTQYF.